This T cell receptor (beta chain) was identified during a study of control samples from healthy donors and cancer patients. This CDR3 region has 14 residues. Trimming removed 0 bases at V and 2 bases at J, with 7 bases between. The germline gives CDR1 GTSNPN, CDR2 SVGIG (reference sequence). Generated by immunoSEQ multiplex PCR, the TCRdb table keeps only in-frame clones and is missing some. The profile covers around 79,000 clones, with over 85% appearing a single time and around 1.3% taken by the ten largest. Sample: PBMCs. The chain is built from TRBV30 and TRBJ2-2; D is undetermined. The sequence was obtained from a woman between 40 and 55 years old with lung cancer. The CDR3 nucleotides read TGTGCCTGGAGTGTAATGCCCAACACCGGGGAGCTGTTTTTT. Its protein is CAWSVMPNTGELFF.